This T cell receptor (beta chain) was sequenced in a study of T-cell memory formation after mild COVID-19. General observations from the study: Cross-reactive memory apparently joined, as some responding clones appeared in pre-infection memory. Shrinking CD4+ clones were chiefly CM and EM; CD8+ ones were chiefly EMRA.

TCRdb reprocessed the 5' RACE reads via MiXCR and lists one record per CDR3 protein. This sample has 550,000 to 650,000 distinct CDR3 sequences, with roughly 17% found just once. This clonotype has just a few counts. Its antigen remains unidentified. CDR3 size: 15 residues. The sequence came from an adult woman who had mild COVID-19 (a few samples of this study predate the infection). Cell type and time point are not known. The specimen was PBMCs or a T cell subset sorted from them (not recorded which). The chain joins TRBV21-1 to TRBJ2-7; the D segment call TRBD1 is taken from the table without a DNA check. TRBV21-1 is assigned pseudogene status. The CDR3 region has the DNA TGTGCCAGCAGCAAAGTAGGCAGGGGAGGCTACGAGCAGTACTTC. As protein: CASSKVGRGGYEQYF.